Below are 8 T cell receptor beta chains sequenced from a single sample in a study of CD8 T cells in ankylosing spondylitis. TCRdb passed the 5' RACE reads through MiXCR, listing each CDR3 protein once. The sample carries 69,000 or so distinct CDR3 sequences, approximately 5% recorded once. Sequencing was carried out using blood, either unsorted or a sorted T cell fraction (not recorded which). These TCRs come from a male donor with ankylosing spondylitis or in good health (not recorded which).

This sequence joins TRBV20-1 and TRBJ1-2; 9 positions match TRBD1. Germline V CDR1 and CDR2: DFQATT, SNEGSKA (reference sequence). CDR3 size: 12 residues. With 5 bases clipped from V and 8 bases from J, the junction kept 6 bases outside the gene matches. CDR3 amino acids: CSAGDRVYGYTF. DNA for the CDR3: TGCAGTGCTGGGGACAGGGTGTACGGCTACACCTTC.

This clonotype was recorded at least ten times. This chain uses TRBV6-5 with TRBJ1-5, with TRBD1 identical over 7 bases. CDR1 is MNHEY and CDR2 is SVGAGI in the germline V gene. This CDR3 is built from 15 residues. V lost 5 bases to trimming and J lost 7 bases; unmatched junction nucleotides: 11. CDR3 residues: CASSKTLQGQQPQHF. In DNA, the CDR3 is TGTGCCAGCAGTAAGACGCTCCAGGGACAGCAGCCCCAGCATTTT.

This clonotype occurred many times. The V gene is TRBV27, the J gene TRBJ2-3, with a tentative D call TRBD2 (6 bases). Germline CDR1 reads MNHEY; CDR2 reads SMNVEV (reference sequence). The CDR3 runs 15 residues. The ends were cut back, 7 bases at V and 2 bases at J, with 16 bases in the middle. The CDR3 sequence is CASTELGGVTDTQYF. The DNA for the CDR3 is TGTGCCAGCACCGAACTTGGAGGGGTCACAGATACGCAGTATTTT.

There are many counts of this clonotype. DNA for the CDR3: TGCAGTGCGACAAGAGGGGATGGCGAGCAGTTCTTC. Translated: CSATRGDGEQFF. The chain combines TRBV20-1 with TRBJ2-1; D assignment may be TRBD1 or TRBD2 (5 bases each). The germline gives CDR1 DFQATT, CDR2 SNEGSKA (reference sequence). The CDR3 is 12 amino acids. Trimming removed 6 bases at V and 10 bases at J, with 16 bases between.

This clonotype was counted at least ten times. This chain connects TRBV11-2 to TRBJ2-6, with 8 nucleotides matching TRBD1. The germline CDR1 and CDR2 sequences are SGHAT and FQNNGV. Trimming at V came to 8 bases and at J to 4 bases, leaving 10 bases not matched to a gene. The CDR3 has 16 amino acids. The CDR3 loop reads CASPRTGYLGANVLTF. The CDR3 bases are TGTGCCAGCCCCCGGACAGGGTATCTCGGGGCCAACGTCCTGACTTTC.

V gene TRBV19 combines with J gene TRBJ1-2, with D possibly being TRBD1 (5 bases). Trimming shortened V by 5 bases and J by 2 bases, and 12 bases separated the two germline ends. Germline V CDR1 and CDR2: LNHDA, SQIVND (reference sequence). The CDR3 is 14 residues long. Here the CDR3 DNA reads TGTGCCAGTAGTTCACTGACAGCAAACTATGGCTACACCTTC. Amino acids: CASSSLTANYGYTF.

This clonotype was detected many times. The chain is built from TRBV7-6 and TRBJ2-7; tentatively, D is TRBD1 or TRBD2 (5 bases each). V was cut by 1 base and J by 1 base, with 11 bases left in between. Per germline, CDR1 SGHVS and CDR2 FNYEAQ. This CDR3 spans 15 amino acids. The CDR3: CASSLDEGFSYEQYF. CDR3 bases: TGTGCCAGCAGCTTAGACGAGGGGTTTTCCTACGAGCAGTACTTC.

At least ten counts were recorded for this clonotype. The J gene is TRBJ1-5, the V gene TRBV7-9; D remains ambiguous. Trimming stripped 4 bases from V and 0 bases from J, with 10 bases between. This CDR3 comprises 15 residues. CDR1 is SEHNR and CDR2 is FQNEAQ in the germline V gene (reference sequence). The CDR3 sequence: CASSSIKNSNQPQHF. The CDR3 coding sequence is TGTGCCAGCAGCTCCATCAAGAATAGCAATCAGCCCCAGCATTTT.